This T cell receptor (beta chain) was recovered during a study of blood T cell repertoires in COVID-19. Study background: The study drew acute and convalescent COVID-19 samples from the United States, Italy and Spain. The cDNA or gDNA used as material had been derived from T cells, B-cell-depleted T cells, or PBMCs.

Trimming took off 0 bases at V and 6 bases at J, with 17 bases between the two ends. Germline CDR1 ENHRY, CDR2 SYGVKD. The CDR3 covers 17 residues. Sequencing used immunoSEQ multiplex PCR; TCRdb keeps in-frame clones, though not all of them. The data show 150,000 to 200,000 clones, 80% to 90% seen once. Sequencing used peripheral blood. The genes are TRBV10-3 and TRBJ1-4; no clear D. This TCR came from a man younger than 35 who had recovered from COVID-19. CDR3 bases: TGTGCCATCAGTGAGTCTGGCAGAGCTACCGGGGATGAAAAACTGTTTTTT. Translated, it gives CAISESGRATGDEKLFF.